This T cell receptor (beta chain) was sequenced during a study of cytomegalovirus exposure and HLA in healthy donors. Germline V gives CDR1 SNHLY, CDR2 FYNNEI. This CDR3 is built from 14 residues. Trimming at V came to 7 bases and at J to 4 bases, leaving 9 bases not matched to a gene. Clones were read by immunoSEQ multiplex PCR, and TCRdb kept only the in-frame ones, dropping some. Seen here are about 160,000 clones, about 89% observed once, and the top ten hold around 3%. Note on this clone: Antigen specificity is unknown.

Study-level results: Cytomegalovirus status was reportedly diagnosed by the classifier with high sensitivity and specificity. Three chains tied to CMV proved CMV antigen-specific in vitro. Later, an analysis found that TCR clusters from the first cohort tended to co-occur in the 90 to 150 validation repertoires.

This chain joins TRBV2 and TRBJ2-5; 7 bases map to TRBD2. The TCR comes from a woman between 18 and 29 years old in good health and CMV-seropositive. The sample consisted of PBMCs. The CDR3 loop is CASKEAGPGETQYF. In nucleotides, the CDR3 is TGTGCCAGCAAAGAAGCGGGGCCGGGAGAGACCCAGTACTTC. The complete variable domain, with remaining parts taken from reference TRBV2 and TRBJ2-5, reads EPEVTQTPSHQVTQMGQEVILRCVPISNHLYFYWYRQILGQKVEFLVSFYNNEISEKSEIFDDQFSVERPDGSNFTLKIRSTKLEDSAMYFCASKEAGPGETQYFGPGTRLLVL.